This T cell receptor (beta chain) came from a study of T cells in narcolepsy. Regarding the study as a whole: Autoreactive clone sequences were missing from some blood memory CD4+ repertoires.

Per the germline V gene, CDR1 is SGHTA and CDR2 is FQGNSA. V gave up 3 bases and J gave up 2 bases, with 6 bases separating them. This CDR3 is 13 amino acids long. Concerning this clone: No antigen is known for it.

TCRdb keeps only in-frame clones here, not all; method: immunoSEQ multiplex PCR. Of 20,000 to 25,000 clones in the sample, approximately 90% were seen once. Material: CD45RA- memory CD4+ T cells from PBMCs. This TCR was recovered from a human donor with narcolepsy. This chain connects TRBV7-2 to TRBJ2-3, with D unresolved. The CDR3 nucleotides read TGTGCCAGCAGCTTTACTTTCACAGATACGCAGTATTTT. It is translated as CASSFTFTDTQYF.